The 30 T cell receptor beta chains below all came from one sample that was sequenced in a study of identical twins. One entry per CDR3 protein, called by TCRdb with MiXCR from the 5' RACE reads. The sample includes more than 400,000 distinct CDR3 sequences, 12% to 15% of them seen just once. This sample was also put to use in a study of yellow fever vaccine responses in identical twins.

Sequencing was performed on CD4+ T cells sorted from blood. All receptors derive from a woman younger than 35 in good health.

The chain employs TRBV18 and TRBJ1-1, with D possibly matching TRBD1 (6 bases). CDR1 is KGHSH, CDR2 LQKENI, per germline. Between the trimmed V and J ends, which lost 3 bases and 5 bases, there was a span of 10 bases. The CDR3 has 13 amino acids. The chain's CDR3 is CASSPLTGTEAFF. Written as DNA, the CDR3 is TGTGCCAGCTCACCGCTTACAGGGACTGAAGCTTTCTTT.

CDR3 sequence reads: CASSFGLAGESEQFF. The CDR3 DNA reads as TGTGCCAGCAGCTTCGGACTAGCGGGAGAAAGTGAGCAGTTCTTC. The V and J genes are TRBV7-7 and TRBJ2-1; 13 bases match TRBD2. The germline V gene encodes CDR1 SSHAT and CDR2 FNYEAQ (reference sequence). Trimming at V came to 3 bases and at J to 9 bases, leaving 5 bases not matched to a gene. The length of the CDR3 is 15 residues.

In this sample, this clonotype turned up a few times. The V call is TRBV19, the J call TRBJ1-6; no clear D. The CDR3 covers 16 residues. Germline CDR1 reads LNHDA; CDR2 reads SQIVND (reference sequence). Trimming removed 3 bases from V and 6 bases from J, with 15 bases in between. The chain's CDR3 is CASSIRTANPNSPLHF. The DNA of the CDR3 is TGTGCCAGTAGTATCCGGACGGCGAACCCTAATTCACCCCTCCACTTT.

The chain recombines TRBV5-1 with TRBJ2-3; D perhaps matches TRBD1 (6 bases). The germline V gene has CDR1 SGHRS and CDR2 YFSETQ. V lost 4 bases to trimming and J lost 2 bases, with 17 bases between them. The CDR3 has 16 residues. CDR3 sequence (DNA): TGCGCCAGCAGCGTGAGACCGGGACAAATCACAGATACGCAGTATTTT. This encodes CASSVRPGQITDTQYF.

This clonotype was observed a few times. This rearrangement joins TRBV10-3 to TRBJ1-2; D gene ambiguous. Trimming took 3 bases from V and 8 from J, leaving 7 bases between them. Germline CDR1 is ENHRY and CDR2 is SYGVKD. The CDR3 sequence is 11 residues long. For the CDR3, the DNA is TGTGCCATCAGTGAATCCGAAGGCTACACCTTC. This encodes CAISESEGYTF.

J is TRBJ2-1 and V is TRBV2; possible D gene TRBD2, 5 bases. The CDR3 contains 17 residues. Germline-derived CDR1 and CDR2 are SNHLY and FYNNEI. With 3 bases removed from V and 6 bases from J, the gap between germline ends came to 21 bases. The chain's CDR3 is CASSDPITGRRFNEQFF. The DNA for the CDR3 is TGTGCCAGCAGTGACCCTATAACGGGGAGAAGGTTCAATGAGCAGTTCTTC. The whole variable domain, remainder taken from reference TRBV2 and TRBJ2-1, is EPEVTQTPSHQVTQMGQEVILRCVPISNHLYFYWYRQILGQKVEFLVSFYNNEISEKSEIFDDQFSVERPDGSNFTLKIRSTKLEDSAMYFCASSDPITGRRFNEQFFGPGTRLTVL.

At least ten counts were recorded for this clonotype. The chain is built from TRBV7-9 and TRBJ2-1; D remains unclear. The germline V gene encodes CDR1 SEHNR and CDR2 FQNEAQ (reference sequence). V was pared by 5 bases and J by 7 bases, with 18 bases between. This CDR3 comprises 15 residues. The CDR3 sequence is CASSRIWGIGNEQFF. The CDR3 DNA sequence: TGTGCCAGCAGCAGGATCTGGGGTATCGGGAATGAGCAGTTCTTC.

The V call is TRBV20-1, the J call TRBJ2-7; 10 nucleotides agree with TRBD1. The germline gives CDR1 DFQATT, CDR2 SNEGSKA (reference sequence). Unmatched junction bases numbered 10, after V lost 6 bases and J lost 2 bases. The CDR3 covers 15 residues. The CDR3 DNA reads TGCAGTGCACCCGGAAACGGACAGGGGGCCTACGAGCAGTACTTC. Residues: CSAPGNGQGAYEQYF.

This clonotype has a count of ten or more. V is TRBV3-1 and J is TRBJ2-3; possible D gene TRBD2, 5 bases. CDR1 LGHDT and CDR2 YNNKEL come from the germline V gene (reference sequence). This CDR3 is built from 13 residues. Between the trimmed V and J ends, which lost 3 bases and 8 bases, there was a span of 12 bases. Here the CDR3 DNA reads TGTGCCAGCAGCCAGGGAACCAGCGGTACGCAGTATTTT. It translates to CASSQGTSGTQYF.

The chain has TRBV4-1 and TRBJ2-3; the D gene is possibly TRBD1 (5 bases). Germline V gene data show CDR1 as MGHRA and CDR2 as YSYEKL. This CDR3 is built from 15 residues. The V gene lost 4 bases and the J gene lost 1 base, with 12 bases spanning the gap. In DNA form, the CDR3 reads TGCGCCAGCAGCCTAGCAGGGATGGGCACAGATACGCAGTATTTT. Protein sequence: CASSLAGMGTDTQYF.

The chain employs TRBV28 and TRBJ2-1, with TRBD2 matching 8 bases. Germline V gene data show CDR1 as MDHEN and CDR2 as SYDVKM. The ends lost 6 bases at V and 2 bases at J; junction bases unmatched: 3. The CDR3 covers 14 residues. CDR3 residues: CASRPGGAYNEQFF. The CDR3, as DNA: TGTGCCAGCAGACCGGGAGGGGCCTACAATGAGCAGTTCTTC.

This clonotype was seen a few times. The rearrangement links TRBV12-3 or TRBV12-4 to TRBJ1-1; weak D call: TRBD1 (6 bases). This CDR3 is 15 amino acids long. Deletions cut 6 bases from V and 1 base from J, with 15 bases between. The CDR3 loop is CASRSMGQGNTEAFF. The CDR3 region has the DNA TGTGCCAGCAGATCGATGGGACAAGGGAACACTGAAGCTTTCTTT.

The chain is built from TRBV12-3 or TRBV12-4 and TRBJ1-6, with D tentatively TRBD1 (5 bases). Trimming shortened V by 9 bases and J by 5 bases, and 14 bases separated the two germline ends. The CDR3 runs to 14 residues. In DNA, the CDR3 is TGTGCCAGTCGAGACAGTCCGAATAATTCACCCCTCCACTTT. As protein: CASRDSPNNSPLHF.

The chain joins TRBV15 to TRBJ2-1; D is possibly TRBD1 (6 bases). With 3 bases removed from V and 0 bases from J, the gap between germline ends came to 18 bases. CDR3 size: 18 residues. CDR1 and CDR2 from the germline V gene are LNHNV and YYDKDF (reference sequence). The CDR3 DNA reads TGTGCCACCAGCAGCGAAGGGGACAAAAGAAGCTCCTACAATGAGCAGTTCTTC. It yields the protein CATSSEGDKRSSYNEQFF.

V usage is TRBV14 and J usage is TRBJ2-7; 7 bases line up with TRBD2. This CDR3 has 16 residues. Losses at the gene ends were 4 bases for V and 0 bases for J; bases not matched to a gene: 9. Per germline, CDR1 SGHDN and CDR2 FVKESK. The CDR3 sequence is CASSRGLAAGSYEQYF. DNA of the CDR3: TGTGCCAGCAGCCGCGGCCTAGCGGCCGGCTCCTACGAGCAGTACTTC.

This chain joins TRBV5-1 and TRBJ2-1; 12 positions agree with TRBD2. The V gene end was trimmed by 2 bases and the J gene end by 4 bases; junction bases not matched to a gene: 7. Germline CDR1 is SGHRS and CDR2 is YFSETQ. The CDR3 covers 17 residues. This chain's CDR3 is CASSFLVTSGSYNEQFF. The CDR3 DNA is TGCGCCAGCAGCTTCCTAGTGACTAGCGGGAGTTACAATGAGCAGTTCTTC.

This clonotype has more than one count but fewer than ten. This chain uses TRBV6-5 with TRBJ2-5; no clear D gene. The germline gives CDR1 MNHEY, CDR2 SVGAGI. The CDR3 consists of 14 residues. Trimming shortened V by 4 bases and J by 2 bases, and 11 bases separated the two germline ends. DNA for the CDR3: TGTGCCAGCAGTTTAGGGTACCTACAAGAGACCCAGTACTTC. Amino acid sequence: CASSLGYLQETQYF.

In its sample, this clonotype was seen a few times. This sequence joins TRBV20-1 and TRBJ2-7, with D maybe TRBD1 (7 bases). Deletions cut 4 bases from V and 5 bases from J, with 15 bases between. CDR1 DFQATT and CDR2 SNEGSKA come from the germline V gene (reference sequence). The CDR3 is 13 amino acids. CDR3 loop: CSATAGGIDEQYF. The DNA of the CDR3 is TGCAGTGCTACCGCAGGGGGGATCGACGAGCAGTACTTC.

A word on this clonotype: Germline is not matched at one junction end, which may reflect a read error. The chain links TRBV7-2 to TRBJ2-7, with a possible D match to TRBD1 (5 bases). Germline V gene lookup returns CDR1 SGHTA and CDR2 FQGNSA. The CDR3 runs 15 residues. CDR3 region: CVSSLVLGVAYEQYF. The CDR3 DNA reads TGTGTCAGCAGCTTAGTTTTAGGGGTTGCCTACGAGCAGTACTTC.

The genes are TRBV20-1 and TRBJ2-1; TRBD1 matches at 8 bases. Germline CDR1 is DFQATT and CDR2 is SNEGSKA (reference sequence). J was trimmed by 3 bases and V by 0 bases; bases with no gene match: 7. The CDR3 is made up of 16 amino acids. CDR3 DNA sequence: TGCAGTGCTAGAGATCCCCTGGGACAGGTCTACAATGAGCAGTTCTTC. It codes for CSARDPLGQVYNEQFF.

This clonotype was picked up a small number of times. The chain combines TRBV6-4 with TRBJ2-1; D is perhaps TRBD1 or TRBD2 (5 bases each). Germline V lookup: CDR1 MRHNA, CDR2 SNTAGT. V shed 6 bases and J shed 9 bases, with 18 bases lying between them. There are 14 residues in the CDR3. CDR3 sequence: CASSPSWGIAEQFF. In nucleotides, the CDR3 is TGTGCCAGCAGCCCGAGTTGGGGGATCGCTGAGCAGTTCTTC.

This clonotype has just a few counts. This chain uses TRBV18 with TRBJ2-7, with 7 positions matching TRBD2. The length of the CDR3 is 14 residues. V was pared by 6 bases and J by 6 bases, with 11 bases of the junction left unmatched. The V gene's germline CDR1 is KGHSH and CDR2 LQKENI. For the CDR3, the DNA is TGTGCCAGCTCGCAAACCGGGACTACTCTCGAGCAGTACGTC. As protein: CASSQTGTTLEQYV.

This clonotype occurred a few times. This chain links TRBV29-1 with TRBJ2-5, with no clear D. In germline, CDR1 is SQVTM, CDR2 ANQGSEA. Trimming removed 3 bases at V and 5 bases at J, with 10 bases between. This CDR3 has 12 amino acids. CDR3 nucleotide sequence: TGCAGCGTTGATCTATGGCTTGAGACCCAGTACTTC. Protein: CSVDLWLETQYF.

This clonotype appeared a single time. The chain uses TRBV27 and TRBJ2-7; 10 nucleotides agree with TRBD2. The V gene's germline CDR1 is MNHEY and CDR2 SMNVEV (reference sequence). The junction had 8 bases not matched to a gene; V was cut back by 3 bases and J by 6 bases. This CDR3 contains 15 residues. The CDR3 DNA sequence: TGTGCCAGCAGTTTGGAGGGACTAGCGTTCTGCGAGCAGTACGTC. This gives the protein CASSLEGLAFCEQYV.

This chain uses TRBV28 with TRBJ1-4; the D gene is possibly TRBD1 (5 bases). In germline, CDR1 is MDHEN, CDR2 SYDVKM. This CDR3 has 15 amino acids. Trimming took 6 bases from V and 8 from J, leaving 19 bases between them. The CDR3 spells CASSAGGGGDEKLFF. CDR3 sequence (DNA): TGTGCCAGCAGCGCGGGGGGAGGTGGCGACGAAAAACTGTTTTTT.

This clonotype has only one observation. The chain recombines TRBV7-9 with TRBJ2-3, with TRBD1 as a possible D gene (5 bases). The V gene's germline CDR1 is SEHNR and CDR2 FQNEAQ (reference sequence). CDR3 length: 16 residues. The V end was cut by 1 base, the J end by 5 bases, with 16 bases between. CDR3 protein: CASSLVAGITVDTQYF. The DNA for the CDR3 is TGTGCCAGCAGCTTAGTGGCAGGGATTACAGTAGATACGCAGTATTTT.

This clonotype occurred a few times. V gene TRBV6-1 combines with J gene TRBJ2-2; no clear D gene. Trimming removed 5 bases from V and 6 bases from J, with 13 bases in between. This CDR3 is 14 amino acids long. Per germline, CDR1 MNHNS and CDR2 SASEGT. The CDR3 DNA reads as TGTGCCAGCAGTCCCTCATCCCGGTCCGGGGAGCTGTTTTTT. This sequence encodes CASSPSSRSGELFF.

This rearrangement joins TRBV5-1 to TRBJ2-2, with D uncertain. Looked up from germline, CDR1 is SGHRS and CDR2 is YFSETQ. Trimming pared 0 bases from V and 5 bases from J, leaving 14 bases between. This CDR3 spans 16 amino acids. The CDR3 protein is CASSLGNTVPTGELFF. Here the CDR3 DNA reads TGCGCCAGCAGCTTGGGAAATACAGTACCGACCGGGGAGCTGTTTTTT.

This clonotype appeared a few times. V and J are TRBV12-3 or TRBV12-4 and TRBJ2-2; D may be TRBD2 (7 bases). This CDR3 has 14 residues. V gave up 6 bases and J gave up 5 bases, with 13 bases separating them. The CDR3 nucleotides read TGTGCCAGCAGACCGGGGGGCTCAACCGGGGAGCTGTTTTTT. Translation: CASRPGGSTGELFF.

This sequence joins TRBV12-3 or TRBV12-4 and TRBJ2-6; the D is unclear. This CDR3 comprises 19 residues. With 8 bases removed from V and 0 bases from J, the gap between germline ends came to 23 bases. CDR3 sequence: CASHGLNRAPLSGANVLTF. CDR3 nucleotide sequence: TGTGCCAGCCATGGGTTAAATAGGGCTCCCCTCTCTGGGGCCAACGTCCTGACTTTC.